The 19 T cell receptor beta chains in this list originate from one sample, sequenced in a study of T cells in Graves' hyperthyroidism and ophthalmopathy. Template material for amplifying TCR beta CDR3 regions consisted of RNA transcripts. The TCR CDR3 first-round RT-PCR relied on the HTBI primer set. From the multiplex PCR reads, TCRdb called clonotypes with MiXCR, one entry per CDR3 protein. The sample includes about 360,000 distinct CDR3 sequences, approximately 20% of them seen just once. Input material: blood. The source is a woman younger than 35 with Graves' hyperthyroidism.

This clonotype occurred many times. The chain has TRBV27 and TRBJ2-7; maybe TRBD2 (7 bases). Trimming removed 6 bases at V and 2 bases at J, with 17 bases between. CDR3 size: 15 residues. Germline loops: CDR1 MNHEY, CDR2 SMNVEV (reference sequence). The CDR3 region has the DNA TGTGCCAGCAGCCCTAGGGGGGGGGCGCCCTACGAGCAGTACTTC. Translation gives CASSPRGGAPYEQYF.

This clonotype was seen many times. The CDR3 DNA sequence: TGTGCCAGCACGGTCGCGGAAGATTATGGCTACACCTTC. Its translation is CASTVAEDYGYTF. The chain is built from TRBV2 and TRBJ1-2; D gene unclear. Germline V lookup: CDR1 SNHLY, CDR2 FYNNEI. The V gene lost 7 bases and the J gene lost 5 bases, with 14 bases spanning the gap. The CDR3 is made up of 13 amino acids.

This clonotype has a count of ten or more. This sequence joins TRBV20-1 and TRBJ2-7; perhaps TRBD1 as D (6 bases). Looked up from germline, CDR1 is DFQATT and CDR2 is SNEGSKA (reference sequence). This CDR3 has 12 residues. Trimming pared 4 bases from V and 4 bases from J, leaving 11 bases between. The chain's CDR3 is CSATGQRYEQYF. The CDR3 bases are TGCAGTGCTACGGGACAAAGGTACGAGCAGTACTTC.

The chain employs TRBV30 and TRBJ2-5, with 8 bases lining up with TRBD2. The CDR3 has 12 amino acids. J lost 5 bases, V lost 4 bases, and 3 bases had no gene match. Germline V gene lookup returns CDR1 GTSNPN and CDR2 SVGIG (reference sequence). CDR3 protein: CAWNRGGETQYF. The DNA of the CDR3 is TGTGCCTGGAACCGCGGGGGGGAGACCCAGTACTTC.

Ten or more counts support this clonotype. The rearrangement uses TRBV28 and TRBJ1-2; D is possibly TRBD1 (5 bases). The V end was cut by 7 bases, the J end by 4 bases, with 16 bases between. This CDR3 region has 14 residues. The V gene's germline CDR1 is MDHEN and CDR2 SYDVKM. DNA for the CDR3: TGTGCCAGCACAGGGTCGGGGTTCGGCTATGGCTACACCTTC. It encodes CASTGSGFGYGYTF.

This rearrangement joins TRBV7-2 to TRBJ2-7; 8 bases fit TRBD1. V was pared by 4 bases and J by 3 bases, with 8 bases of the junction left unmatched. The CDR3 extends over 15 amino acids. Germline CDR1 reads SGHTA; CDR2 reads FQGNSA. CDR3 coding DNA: TGTGCCAGCAGCTCTCGGACAGGGCGGTTCTACGAGCAGTACTTC. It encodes CASSSRTGRFYEQYF.

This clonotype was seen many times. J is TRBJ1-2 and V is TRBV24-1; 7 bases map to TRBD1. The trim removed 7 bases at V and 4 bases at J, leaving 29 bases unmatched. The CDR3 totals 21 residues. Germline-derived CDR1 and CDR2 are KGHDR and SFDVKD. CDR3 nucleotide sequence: TGTGCCACCAGAGAGGGTTCCCTCCCAGACAGGGAAGGGTCAGACGGCTATGGCTACACCTTC. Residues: CATREGSLPDREGSDGYGYTF.

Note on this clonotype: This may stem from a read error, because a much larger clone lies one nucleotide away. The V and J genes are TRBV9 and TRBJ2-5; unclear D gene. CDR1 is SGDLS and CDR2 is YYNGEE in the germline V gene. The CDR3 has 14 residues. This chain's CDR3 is CASSPQGRRETKYF. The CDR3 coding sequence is TGTGCCAGCAGCCCACAAGGACGCCGAGAGACCAAGTACTTC.

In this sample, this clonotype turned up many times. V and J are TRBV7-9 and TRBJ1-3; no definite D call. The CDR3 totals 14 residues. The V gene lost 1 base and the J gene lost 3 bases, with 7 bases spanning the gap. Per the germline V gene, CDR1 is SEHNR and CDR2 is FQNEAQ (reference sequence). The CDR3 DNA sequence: TGTGCCAGCAGCTTAGTCGCAGGTGGAAACACCATATATTTT. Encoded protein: CASSLVAGGNTIYF.

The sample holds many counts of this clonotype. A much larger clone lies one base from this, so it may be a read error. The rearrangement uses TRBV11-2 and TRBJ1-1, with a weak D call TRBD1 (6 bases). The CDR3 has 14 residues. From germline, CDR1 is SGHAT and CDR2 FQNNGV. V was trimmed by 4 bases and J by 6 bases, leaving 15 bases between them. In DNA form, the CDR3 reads TGTGCCAGCAGCTCTCAACAGGGTGGAGCTGAAGCTTTCTTT. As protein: CASSSQQGGAEAFF.

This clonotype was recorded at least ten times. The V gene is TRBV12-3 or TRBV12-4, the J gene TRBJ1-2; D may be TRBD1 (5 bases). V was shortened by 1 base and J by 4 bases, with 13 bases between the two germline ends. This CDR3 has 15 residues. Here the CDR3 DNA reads TGTGCCAGCAGTTTAGGCAGACGGGGGAGCTATGGCTACACCTTC. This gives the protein CASSLGRRGSYGYTF.

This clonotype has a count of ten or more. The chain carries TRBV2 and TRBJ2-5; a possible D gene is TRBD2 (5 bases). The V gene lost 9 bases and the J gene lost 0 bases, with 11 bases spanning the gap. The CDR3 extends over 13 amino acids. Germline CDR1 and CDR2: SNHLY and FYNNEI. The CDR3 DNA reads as TGTGCCAGTCGAGGCGGGCACCAAGAGACCCAGTACTTC. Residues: CASRGGHQETQYF.

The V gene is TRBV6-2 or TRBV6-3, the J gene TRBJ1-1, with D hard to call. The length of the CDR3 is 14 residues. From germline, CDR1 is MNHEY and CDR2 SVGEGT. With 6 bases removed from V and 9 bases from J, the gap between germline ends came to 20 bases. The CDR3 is CASRYTGEALKAFF. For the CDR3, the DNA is TGTGCCAGCAGATACACGGGCGAGGCGCTGAAAGCTTTCTTT.

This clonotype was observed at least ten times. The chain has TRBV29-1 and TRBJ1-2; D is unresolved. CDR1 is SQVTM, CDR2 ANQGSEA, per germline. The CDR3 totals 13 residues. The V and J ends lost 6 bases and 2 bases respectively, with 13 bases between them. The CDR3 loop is CSVTNGRNYGYTF. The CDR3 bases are TGCAGCGTCACCAATGGCAGGAACTATGGCTACACCTTC.

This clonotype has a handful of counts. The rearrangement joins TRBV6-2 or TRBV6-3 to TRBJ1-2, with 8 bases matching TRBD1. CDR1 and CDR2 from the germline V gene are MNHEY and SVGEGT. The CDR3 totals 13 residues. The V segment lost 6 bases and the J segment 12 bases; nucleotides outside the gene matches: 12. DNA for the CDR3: TGTGCCAGCAGGCCCAAGGGGGACAGGCCAAACACCTTC. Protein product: CASRPKGDRPNTF.

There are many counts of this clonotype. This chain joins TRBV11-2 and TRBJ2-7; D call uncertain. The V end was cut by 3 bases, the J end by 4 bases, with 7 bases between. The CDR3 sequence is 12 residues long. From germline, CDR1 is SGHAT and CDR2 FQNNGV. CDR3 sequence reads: CASSFMRYEQYF. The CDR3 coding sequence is TGTGCCAGCAGCTTTATGAGGTACGAGCAGTACTTC.

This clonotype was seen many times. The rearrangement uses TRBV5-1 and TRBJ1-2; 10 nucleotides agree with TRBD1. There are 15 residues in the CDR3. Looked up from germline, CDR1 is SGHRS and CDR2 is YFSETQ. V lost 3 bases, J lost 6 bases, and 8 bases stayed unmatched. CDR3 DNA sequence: TGCGCCAGCAGCTACCGGGACAGGGGTGGGGATGGCTACACCTTC. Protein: CASSYRDRGGDGYTF.

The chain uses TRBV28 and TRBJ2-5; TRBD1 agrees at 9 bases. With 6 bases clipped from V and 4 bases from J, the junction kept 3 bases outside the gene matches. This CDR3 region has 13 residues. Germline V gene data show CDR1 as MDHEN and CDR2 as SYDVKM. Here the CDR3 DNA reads TGTGCCAGCAGCACAGGGGGCGCAGAGACCCAGTACTTC. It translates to CASSTGGAETQYF.

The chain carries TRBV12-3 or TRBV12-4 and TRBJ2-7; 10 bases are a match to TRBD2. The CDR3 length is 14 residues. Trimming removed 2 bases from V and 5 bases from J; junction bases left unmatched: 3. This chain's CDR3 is CASSLSGLAHEQYF. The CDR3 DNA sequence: TGTGCCAGCAGTTTATCGGGACTAGCGCACGAGCAGTACTTC.